This T cell receptor beta chain was captured by sequencing in a study of CD8+CD57+ T cells in acquired aplastic anemia. Ten or more counts support this clonotype. CDR3 and TCR beta VDJ profiling relied on a genomic DNA template. In TCRdb, the reads were re-called with MiXCR into one record per CDR3 protein. The sample lists 400,000 to 450,000 distinct CDR3 sequences, under 80% occurring once. The receptor was derived from a human donor in good health, serving as a control. Sequencing used sorted CD4+, CD8+, or CD8+CD57+ T cells (not recorded which) from PBMCs.

The CDR3 DNA reads TGCGCCAGCAGCATACAGGGGGCGAGCTCCTACAATGAGCAGTTCTTC. Protein: CASSIQGASSYNEQFF. This rearrangement joins TRBV5-1 to TRBJ2-1; 9 nucleotides agree with TRBD1. The CDR3 runs to 16 residues. Germline V gene sequence: CDR1 SGHRS, CDR2 YFSETQ. V lost 4 bases and J lost 0; bases outside the gene matches: 5.